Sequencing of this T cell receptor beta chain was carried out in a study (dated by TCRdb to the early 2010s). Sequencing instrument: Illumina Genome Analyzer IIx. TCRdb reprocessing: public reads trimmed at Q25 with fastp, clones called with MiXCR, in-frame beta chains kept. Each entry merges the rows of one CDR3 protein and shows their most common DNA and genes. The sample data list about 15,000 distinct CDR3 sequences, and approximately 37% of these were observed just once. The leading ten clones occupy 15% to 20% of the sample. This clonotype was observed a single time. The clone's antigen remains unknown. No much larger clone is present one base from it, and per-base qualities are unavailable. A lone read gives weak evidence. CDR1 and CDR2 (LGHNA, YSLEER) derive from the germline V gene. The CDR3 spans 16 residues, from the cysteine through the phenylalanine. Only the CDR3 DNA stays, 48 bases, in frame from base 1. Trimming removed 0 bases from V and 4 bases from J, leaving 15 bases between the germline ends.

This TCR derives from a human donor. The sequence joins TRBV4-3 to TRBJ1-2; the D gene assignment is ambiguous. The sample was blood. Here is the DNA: TGCGCCAGCAGCCAAGATCGACTAGCGGTTACCTATGGCTACACCTTC. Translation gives CASSQDRLAVTYGYTF.